Listed below are T cell receptor beta chains from one sample, sequenced in a study of T cells in Graves' hyperthyroidism and ophthalmopathy. TCRdb called the multiplex PCR reads again in MiXCR, with one record for every CDR3 protein. The sample lists about 410,000 distinct CDR3 sequences; 14% to 15% were seen once. The sample was blood. The receptors shown here come from a man aged 18-30 years with Graves' ophthalmopathy. The CDR3 runs from the conserved cysteine through the conserved F or W. D genes are given only for firm matches. Part of the rows lack a size; the others show once, few, many or a class for expanded clones.

TGCGCCAGCGTTGGACAGGATCGTGGCTACACCTTC | CASVGQDRGYTF | TRBJ1-2 | TRBV5-1 | TRBD1 | many
TGTGCCAGCGGGGTCTTGGAATGGCGGGGGGTCAACACCGGGGAGCTGTTTTTT | CASGVLEWRGVNTGELFF | TRBJ2-2 | TRBV27 | TRBD2 | few
TGTGTCTCCGAAGGGAAGGTCAGTGAGCAGTTCTTC | CVSEGKVSEQFF | TRBJ2-1 | TRBV5-4 | - | few
TGTGCCAGCAGCTCAGGCCGAGCCTACAATGAGCAGTTCTTC | CASSSGRAYNEQFF | TRBJ2-1 | TRBV2 | - | many
TGTGCCAGCGGCTCGGGGGCCACCTTGAACACTGAAGCTTTCTTT | CASGSGATLNTEAFF | TRBJ1-1 | TRBV6-1 | - | many
TGTGCCAGCAGCTCCGGCCTAGCAGGGAACAATGAGCGGTTCTTC | CASSSGLAGNNERFF | TRBJ2-1 | TRBV7-9 | - | -
TGTGCCAGCAGTGCACAGGGTTGGGGGGTCGGGGAGCTGTTTTTT | CASSAQGWGVGELFF | TRBJ2-2 | TRBV6-1 | - | many
TGTGCCAGCGTCGCGCGGGGGAGCACAGATACGCAGTATTTT | CASVARGSTDTQYF | TRBJ2-3 | TRBV7-9 | TRBD2 | many
TGTGCCAGCTCACCTCGGGCTAGCGGCGAGGATACGCAGTATTTT | CASSPRASGEDTQYF | TRBJ2-3 | TRBV18 | TRBD2 | many
TGTGCCAGCAGCGTAGGGTCCGGGGCCCGGACCCAGTACTTC | CASSVGSGARTQYF | TRBJ2-5 | TRBV9 | - | many
TGTGCCAGCAGTCTGGGTTCATCAGGAGCTAACTATGGCTACACCTTC | CASSLGSSGANYGYTF | TRBJ1-2 | TRBV5-6 | - | many
TGTGCCACCAGCAGAGATCACGGGGAGGAGACCCAGTACTTC | CATSRDHGEETQYF | TRBJ2-5 | TRBV15 | - | many
TGTGCCAGCAGTGAACTAGGGACAGGGACAGGCTACACCTTC | CASSELGTGTGYTF | TRBJ1-2 | TRBV6-1 | TRBD1 | few
TGTGCCAACAGCTTGACAGGGAATGCGGGTGAGCAGTTCTTC | CANSLTGNAGEQFF | TRBJ2-1 | TRBV7-3 | TRBD1 | -
TGTGCCAGCATCCGCGGGGGCGGGGAGACCCAGTACTTC | CASIRGGGETQYF | TRBJ2-5 | TRBV28 | - | -
TGTGCCAGCAGTCCTCAGTTAGCTTTCCAAGAGACCCAGTACTTC | CASSPQLAFQETQYF | TRBJ2-5 | TRBV12-3/TRBV12-4 | - | many
TGTGCCAGCAGCTCACGAGACACTGAAGCTTTCTTT | CASSSRDTEAFF | TRBJ1-1 | TRBV11-3 | - | many
TGTGCCAGTAGAGACGGGACAGCGAACACTGAAGCTTTCTTT | CASRDGTANTEAFF | TRBJ1-1 | TRBV19 | TRBD1 | few
TGTGCCAGCAGCACAAGCGGGGGGGCGAGGAACAATGAGCAGTTCTTC | CASSTSGGARNNEQFF | TRBJ2-1 | TRBV5-6 | TRBD2 | few
TGTGCCACCAGCAGAGGAAGTACAGGGCCCGGGGAGCTGTTTTTT | CATSRGSTGPGELFF | TRBJ2-2 | TRBV15 | - | -
TGTGCCAGTAGTATTGGGTCGCTAGCGGGTTGGGGGCCCAATGAGCAGTTCTTC | CASSIGSLAGWGPNEQFF | TRBJ2-1 | TRBV19 | TRBD2 | -
TGTGCCAGCAGCTTAGCGTACCAGGAGGTGTACTTC | CASSLAYQEVYF | TRBJ2-5 | TRBV7-9 | - | few
TGCAGTGCTGGGGTCCCGAACTATGGCTACACCTTC | CSAGVPNYGYTF | TRBJ1-2 | TRBV20-1 | - | many
TGTGCCAGCAGTTTAGCGCTCGGGGACACCGGGGAGCTGTTTTTT | CASSLALGDTGELFF | TRBJ2-2 | TRBV12-3/TRBV12-4 | - | many
TGTGCCAGACCGGAGGTGGAGACCCAGTACTTC | CARPEVETQYF | TRBJ2-5 | TRBV6-1 | - | many
TGTGCCAGCAGTGAGCCGGGGTCGAGGACCGGGGAGCTGTTTTTT | CASSEPGSRTGELFF | TRBJ2-2 | TRBV6-1 | - | -
TGTGCCAGCAGCGGACAGGGGGCGGGGAACACCGGGGAGCTGTTTTTT | CASSGQGAGNTGELFF | TRBJ2-2 | TRBV9 | TRBD1 | -
TGTGCCAGCAGCTTAGAGGGTACGAACACTGAAGCTTTCTTT | CASSLEGTNTEAFF | TRBJ1-1 | TRBV7-9 | - | few
TGTGCTAGTGGTTCCGGGACAGGGACATACAATGAGCAGTTCTTC | CASGSGTGTYNEQFF | TRBJ2-1 | TRBV12-5 | TRBD1 | many
TGTGCCAGCAGTCGAGGGGGACAGGGCTCCTACGAGCAGTACTTC | CASSRGGQGSYEQYF | TRBJ2-7 | TRBV6-1 | TRBD1 | many
TGCGCCAGCAGCCTCGAACTAGCGGAGCCTTACAATGAGCAGTTCTTC | CASSLELAEPYNEQFF | TRBJ2-1 | TRBV4-1 | TRBD2 | -
TGTGCCAGCAGCTCTCGGACTAGCGGGGGGGGTGAGCAGTTCTTC | CASSSRTSGGGEQFF | TRBJ2-1 | TRBV5-8 | TRBD2 | many
TGTGCCAGCAGTCAGGTCGCAGGGCAGACCACCGCCCATTTTAGGACAGATACGCAGTATTTT | CASSQVAGQTTAHFRTDTQYF | TRBJ2-3 | TRBV7-6 | - | -
TGTGCCAGCAGCTTGGAGCCAGGGGGCTTCTATGGCTACACCTTC | CASSLEPGGFYGYTF | TRBJ1-2 | TRBV5-6 | TRBD1 | few
TGTGCCAGCAGCCGCCGGGGGGGGGTGGTTACCTACGAGCAGTACTTC | CASSRRGGVVTYEQYF | TRBJ2-7 | TRBV7-2 | TRBD2 | many
TGTGCCACCAGTGATCCGGACAGCTACACAGATACGCAGTATTTT | CATSDPDSYTDTQYF | TRBJ2-3 | TRBV24-1 | - | many
TGCAGTGCTGGGGGGACAGGGCCTTTCGGCACTGAAGCTTTCTTT | CSAGGTGPFGTEAFF | TRBJ1-1 | TRBV20-1 | TRBD1 | many
TGTGCCACCAGTGATCCGGGACTAGGTTACAATGAGCAGTTCTTC | CATSDPGLGYNEQFF | TRBJ2-1 | TRBV24-1 | TRBD2 | few
TGTGCCAGCAGCCTGCTCGGCGGAAGCACAGATACGCAGTGTTTT | CASSLLGGSTDTQCF | TRBJ2-3 | TRBV14 | - | -
TGTGCCAGCAGCCCCCCCGCAGGGCAGTACGAGCAGTACTTC | CASSPPAGQYEQYF | TRBJ2-7 | TRBV7-8 | - | many
TGTGCCAGTCGGGGCGGGAATTCACCCCTCCACTTT | CASRGGNSPLHF | TRBJ1-6 | TRBV6-1 | - | -
TGTGCCAGCAGTTACCCGGGACAGATCAATCAGCCCCAGCATTTT | CASSYPGQINQPQHF | TRBJ1-5 | TRBV6-5 | TRBD1 | -
TGTGCCAGCAGCTTAATGGGGGAGACCCAGTACTTC | CASSLMGETQYF | TRBJ2-5 | TRBV11-1 | - | many
TGTGCCAGCTCACGTCTTACCGGGACTAGCACGGAGACCCAGTACTTC | CASSRLTGTSTETQYF | TRBJ2-5 | TRBV18 | TRBD2 | many
TGTGCCAGCAGCTTACCGGTGGGCAATGAGCAGTTCTTC | CASSLPVGNEQFF | TRBJ2-1 | TRBV7-9 | - | many
TGCGCCAGCAGCCAAACTATTAGCGGGGGGGCCAGTTATGAGCAGTTCTTC | CASSQTISGGASYEQFF | TRBJ2-1 | TRBV4-1 | TRBD2 | -
TGTGCCAGCTCATGGGACAGGGCTGCCTACGAGCAGTACTTC | CASSWDRAAYEQYF | TRBJ2-7 | TRBV6-1 | TRBD1 | -
TGTGCCAGCAGCTTAGCGTGGGACGGGCCCTACGAGCAGTACTTC | CASSLAWDGPYEQYF | TRBJ2-7 | TRBV7-9 | - | many
TGCAGTGCTCCTCCAGGGGGTGCTAATGAAAAACTGTTTTTT | CSAPPGGANEKLFF | TRBJ1-4 | TRBV20-1 | TRBD1 | -
TGCGCCAGCAGCTTGGGACAGGCCAATTCACCCCTCCACTTT | CASSLGQANSPLHF | TRBJ1-6 | TRBV5-1 | - | many
TGCGCCAGCAGCTTCTCTCCGGGCGGGGACACCGGGGAGCTGTTTTTT | CASSFSPGGDTGELFF | TRBJ2-2 | TRBV5-1 | - | -
TGCAGTGCTAGTACGGTCAGAAGCTCCTACGAGCAGTACTTC | CSASTVRSSYEQYF | TRBJ2-7 | TRBV20-1 | - | many
TGCAGTGTAGGGACAGGGACTGAAAAACTGTTTTTT | CSVGTGTEKLFF | TRBJ1-4 | TRBV20-1 | TRBD1 | -